Listed below are T cell receptor beta chains from one sample, sequenced in a study of human thymus T cells. Sequenced by immunoSEQ multiplex PCR; TCRdb stores in-frame clones only, minus some. The sample contains approximately 70,000 clones, roughly 94% of which appear only once. Sequencing was carried out using thymus tissue. The receptors stem from a girl younger than two with a congenital heart defect but otherwise immunologically healthy. The CDR3 runs from the conserved cysteine through the conserved F or W. Fields, in order: clone size, D gene, J gene, V gene, CDR3 DNA, CDR3 protein. The D gene is left open where the match is weak. Size is stated for part of the rows, as once, few or many counts, or as a class when the clone is expanded.

>-|-|TRBJ2-1|TRBV27
TGTGCCAGCAGTTCGCTAGGACTGCCTGGAGATGAGCAGTTCTTC
CASSSLGLPGDEQFF
>-|-|TRBJ1-1|TRBV6-1
TGTGCCAGCAGTGAAGCGCCGCCGTGGCTGAACACTGAAGCTTTCTTT
CASSEAPPWLNTEAFF
>-|TRBD1|TRBJ2-7|TRBV19
TGTGCCCCAGTAGGGGGACAGGGGATCCCATGTGACGAGCAGTACTTC
CAPVGGQGIPCDEQYF
>-|-|TRBJ2-5|TRBV20-1
TGCAGCACCTTAAGTGAGACCCAGTACTTC
CSTLSETQYF
>-|TRBD2|TRBJ2-5|TRBV7-3
TGTGCCAGCAGCTTGGGACTAGCGGGACAAGAGACCCAGTACTTC
CASSLGLAGQETQYF
>-|TRBD2|TRBJ2-4|TRBV5-1
TGCGCCAGCAGCTTGGACAGCGGGAGTGCCAAAAACATTCAGTACTTC
CASSLDSGSAKNIQYF
>-|TRBD2|TRBJ2-7|TRBV13
TGTGCCAGCAGCTTAGTAGCGGGAGGATCCTACGAGCAGTACTTC
CASSLVAGGSYEQYF
>-|-|TRBJ2-7|TRBV29-1
TGCAGCGTTTTAAGTAGGGGCGAGCAGTACTTC
CSVLSRGEQYF
>-|-|TRBJ1-3|TRBV14
TGTGCCAGCAGCCAAGATCGGACAGTCGCCTCTGGAAACACCATATATTTT
CASSQDRTVASGNTIYF
>-|-|TRBJ2-5|TRBV27
TGTGCCAGCAGTCCACGGACGGGTAAAGAGACCCAGTACTTC
CASSPRTGKETQYF
>-|-|TRBJ2-7|TRBV4-1
TGCGCCAGCAGCCAGAACCGGGCGGCGGACCACGAGCAGTACTTC
CASSQNRAADHEQYF
>-|-|TRBJ1-2|TRBV28
TGTGCCAGCAGTTCATCAGGGGTATATGGCTACACCTTC
CASSSSGVYGYTF
>once|-|TRBJ2-3|TRBV27
TGTGCCAGCAGTCCTAGGGGGACCCCGTCCTCTAGCACAGATACGCAGTATTTT
CASSPRGTPSSSTDTQYF
>-|-|TRBJ2-7|TRBV7-4
TGTGCCAGCAGCTTAGTCTTGATGATAGGGCAGTACTTC
CASSLVLMIGQYF
>-|TRBD1|TRBJ1-3|TRBV12-5
TGTGCTAGTGGTCGCGGACAGGGGCCATCTGGAAACACCATATATTTT
CASGRGQGPSGNTIYF
>few|TRBD1|TRBJ2-7|TRBV12-5
TGTGCTAGTGTTTCCGGGACAGGGGACTACGAGCAGTACTTC
CASVSGTGDYEQYF
>once|TRBD1|TRBJ1-2|TRBV5-1
TGCGCCAGCAGCCGAACTGGACAGGGCCGGGCGCATGGCTACACCTTC
CASSRTGQGRAHGYTF
>-|-|TRBJ2-7|TRBV2
TGTGCCAGCAGTGAAGCGCTTTCGGGGGCGGCTAGGAAGAACGAGCAGTACTTC
CASSEALSGAARKNEQYF
>-|-|TRBJ1-3|TRBV7-2
TGTGCCAGCAGCTTAGCGGGAACCTCTGGAAACACCATATATTTT
CASSLAGTSGNTIYF
>once|-|TRBJ2-1|TRBV14
TGTGCCAGCAACGAGGGCCGCTACAATGAGCAGTTCTTC
CASNEGRYNEQFF
>-|TRBD2|TRBJ2-2|TRBV6-5
TGTGCCAGCAGTTACCGCCCAGCGGGAACCACCGGGGAGCTGTTTTTT
CASSYRPAGTTGELFF
>-|-|TRBJ1-1|TRBV5-8
TGTGCCAGCAGCTTTCTAACCCCGGGGTCAGAAGGGGGAAACACTGAAGCTTTCTTT
CASSFLTPGSEGGNTEAFF
>-|-|TRBJ1-4|TRBV14
TGTGCCAGCAGCCCCGAAGGGAGGTATGAAAAACTGTTTTTT
CASSPEGRYEKLFF
>-|-|TRBJ2-7|TRBV27
TGTGCCAGCCGCCCCCGTGAGGCCAAGCAACCCTACGAGCAGTACTTC
CASRPREAKQPYEQYF
>-|TRBD1|TRBJ1-1|TRBV14
TGTGCCAGCAGCCAAAAAGGGAGACAGGGGATAAACACTGAAGCTTTCTTT
CASSQKGRQGINTEAFF
>-|TRBD1|TRBJ1-2|TRBV27
TGTGCCAGCAGTTTAAGACAGGGGCAAAACTATGGCTACACCTTC
CASSLRQGQNYGYTF
>-|-|TRBJ1-5|TRBV28
TGTGCCAGCAGTTTAAAAGGAGGCAATCAGCCCCAGCATTTT
CASSLKGGNQPQHF
>-|TRBD2|TRBJ2-5|TRBV5-4
TGTGCCAGCAGCTCGGGACTAGCGGGTCTGGAGACCCAGTACTTC
CASSSGLAGLETQYF
>-|-|TRBJ2-7|TRBV4-1
TGCGCCAGCAGCCAGGGGCGTAAACAGTACTTC
CASSQGRKQYF
>-|TRBD1|TRBJ1-3|TRBV6-6
TGTGCCAGCAGTTACTGGACGGGACAGGGGGATAACACCATATATTTT
CASSYWTGQGDNTIYF
>-|-|TRBJ1-4|TRBV2
TGTGCCAGCAGTGAAGGGGGCTCCTATGGACGTGGTGAAAAACTGTTTTTT
CASSEGGSYGRGEKLFF
>once|TRBD2|TRBJ2-1|TRBV7-3
TGTGCCAGCAGCCCCAACCTAGCGGGAGGGGACAATGAGCAGTTCTTC
CASSPNLAGGDNEQFF
>-|TRBD2|TRBJ2-1|TRBV6-5
TGTGCCAGCAGTTTCCCTCGAGCGGGAGGAGGAAGTGAGCAGTTCTTC
CASSFPRAGGGSEQFF
>-|TRBD1|TRBJ1-2|TRBV11-2
TGTGCCAGCAGCTTAGCCTGGGGGGACAGGGCTAACTATGGCTACACCTTC
CASSLAWGDRANYGYTF
>-|-|TRBJ2-7|TRBV11-2
TGTGCCAGCAGCGCCGGGCTAGCAAGCGAGCAGTACTTC
CASSAGLASEQYF
>-|TRBD1|TRBJ1-1|TRBV5-5
TGTGCCAGCAGCTTGGGGACAGGGCCGTCGAACACTGAAGCTTTCTTT
CASSLGTGPSNTEAFF
>-|TRBD1|TRBJ2-1|TRBV27
TGTGCCAGCGGCGGGGAGCAGAGGGGGACAGGGCGCTTCGATGAGCAGTTCTTC
CASGGEQRGTGRFDEQFF
>-|-|TRBJ2-7|TRBV2
TGTGCCAGCAGTGAGTCGAGGACACTCGCCTACGAGCAGTACTTC
CASSESRTLAYEQYF
>once|TRBD1|TRBJ1-1|TRBV4-2
TGTGCCAGCAGCCAAGGTGGGACAGGGAGCACTGAAGCTTTCTTT
CASSQGGTGSTEAFF